One T cell receptor (beta chain) is described in this entry. The target antigen is unknown. Before sequencing, viral peptide pools were used by the ViraFEST assay to expand antigen-specific CD4+ T cells. Cultured cells yielded isolated CD4+ T cells after more than nine days. Previously uninfected by SARS-CoV-2, the vaccine recipients also showed negative nucleocapsid antibodies. In the cultures, half the medium was exchanged for IL-2 medium on days 3 and 7. The assay was immunoSEQ multiplex PCR, and TCRdb's table has in-frame clones only and misses some. This sample yields 77,000 or so clones, of which over 70% are seen a single time; roughly 10% belongs to the top ten. These data are taken from a study of vaccination effects on CD4 cells after COVID-19. Study-wide results and caveats: Late post-vaccination samples showed marked contraction of infection- and vaccine-induced clones.

The sample in question was CD4+ T cells from PBMCs cultured with SARS-CoV-2 spike peptides, obtained before COVID-19 vaccination. The receptor was isolated from a human donor who received a COVID-19 vaccine.

This CDR3 reads CASSPRQGSGADTQYF. The CDR3, as DNA: TGTGCCAGCTCGCCGAGACAGGGGAGTGGGGCAGATACGCAGTATTTT. This chain links TRBV18 with TRBJ2-3, with 8 bases identical to TRBD1. This CDR3 spans 16 amino acids. J lost 4 bases, V lost 6 bases, and 12 bases had no gene match. Germline loops: CDR1 KGHSH, CDR2 LQKENI.